Listed here are 3 T cell receptor beta chains from one sample, sequenced in a study of CD8 T cells in ankylosing spondylitis. Overall study findings and caveats: Among TCR beta sequences, a motif of fewer than 10 highly homologous variants appeared characteristic of ankylosing spondylitis blood.

These receptors lack a known antigen. TCRdb reprocessed the 5' RACE reads with MiXCR, giving one entry per CDR3 protein. The table records about 390,000 distinct CDR3 sequences, more than 20% of them present only once. Sequencing was performed on blood, either unsorted or a sorted T cell fraction (not recorded which). These receptors came from a male donor with ankylosing spondylitis.

At least ten counts were recorded for this clonotype. The chain links TRBV4-2 to TRBJ2-7; TRBD1 agrees at 8 bases. The CDR3 has 14 amino acids. With V trimmed by 6 bases and J by 3 bases, 7 bases remained unmatched. The V gene's germline CDR1 is LGHNA and CDR2 YNFKEQ. The CDR3 is CASREQGTGYEQYF. The CDR3 coding sequence is TGTGCCAGCAGAGAACAGGGGACAGGCTACGAGCAGTACTTC.

This clonotype was seen a few times. J is TRBJ2-1 and V is TRBV10-2, with 8 nucleotides matching TRBD1. The length of the CDR3 is 16 residues. Looked up from germline, CDR1 is WSHSY and CDR2 is SAAADI. The V segment lost 2 bases and the J segment 2 bases; nucleotides outside the gene matches: 5. The DNA for the CDR3 is TGCGCCAGCAGTGAGGGGCAGGGGGCCCCCTACAATGAGCAGTTCTTC. Protein sequence: CASSEGQGAPYNEQFF.

This clonotype was found a few times. The V call is TRBV7-3, the J call TRBJ2-5; D might be TRBD2 (5 bases). The CDR3 has 13 residues. Trimming removed 4 bases at V and 5 bases at J, with 11 bases between. Germline V gives CDR1 SGHTA, CDR2 FQGTGA. The CDR3 sequence: CASSSARGETQYF. CDR3 coding DNA: TGTGCCAGCAGCTCGGCCCGAGGGGAGACCCAGTACTTC.